This TCR beta chain was sequenced for a study of identifying expanded T cells in peripheral blood. Here immunoSEQ multiplex PCR was the method, and the copy in TCRdb shows in-frame clones only, minus some. Seen here are under 95,000 clones, 70% to 90% observed once, and the top ten hold 2.8%. This CDR3 spans 15 amino acids. Looked up from germline, CDR1 is MNHEY and CDR2 is SVGAGI. V was pared by 7 bases and J by 1 base, with 11 bases between. Sequencing input: blood. The gene calls are TRBV6-5 and TRBJ2-6; D call uncertain. This clonotype originated in a person between 18 and 75 years old in good health. CDR3 loop: CASTSISSGANVLTF. As DNA, the CDR3 is TGTGCCAGCACCTCAATCTCATCTGGGGCCAACGTCCTGACTTTC.